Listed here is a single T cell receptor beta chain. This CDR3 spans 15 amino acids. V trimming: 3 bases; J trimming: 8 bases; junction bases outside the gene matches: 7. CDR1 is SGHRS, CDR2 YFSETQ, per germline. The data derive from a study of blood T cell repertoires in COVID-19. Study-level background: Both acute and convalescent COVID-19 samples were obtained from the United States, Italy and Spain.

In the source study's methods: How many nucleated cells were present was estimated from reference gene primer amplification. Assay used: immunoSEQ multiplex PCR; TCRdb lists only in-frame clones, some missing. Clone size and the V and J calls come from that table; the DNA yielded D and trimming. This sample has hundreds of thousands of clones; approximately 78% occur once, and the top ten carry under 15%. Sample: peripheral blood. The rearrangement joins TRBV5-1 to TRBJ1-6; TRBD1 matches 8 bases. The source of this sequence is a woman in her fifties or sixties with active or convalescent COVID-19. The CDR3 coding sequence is TGCGCCAGCAGCTCAAATCAGGGGGCTGATTCACCCCTCCACTTT. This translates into CASSSNQGADSPLHF. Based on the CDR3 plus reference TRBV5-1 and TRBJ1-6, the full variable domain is KAGVTQTPRYLIKTRGQQVTLSCSPISGHRSVSWYQQTPGQGLQFLFEYFSETQRNKGNFPGRFSGRQFSNSRSEMNVSTLELGDSALYLCASSSNQGADSPLHFGNGTRLTVT.